This TCR beta chain was sequenced for a study of T cell responses to AZD1222 COVID-19 vaccine. CDR3 size: 13 residues. J lost 6 bases, V lost 2 bases, and 2 bases had no gene match. Profiled with immunoSEQ multiplex PCR; TCRdb holds only in-frame clones, not every one. The table includes about 67,000 clones, roughly 84% detected once. This clone was seen more than once but under ten times. This clonotype originated in an adult in good health. The material was peripheral blood, obtained on day 0 of AZD1222 vaccination. J is TRBJ1-2 and V is TRBV12-3 or TRBV12-4; 8 bases map to TRBD1. The CDR3 loop reads CASSLRQGNGYTF. CDR3 DNA sequence: TGTGCCAGCAGTTTACGACAGGGGAATGGCTACACCTTC.